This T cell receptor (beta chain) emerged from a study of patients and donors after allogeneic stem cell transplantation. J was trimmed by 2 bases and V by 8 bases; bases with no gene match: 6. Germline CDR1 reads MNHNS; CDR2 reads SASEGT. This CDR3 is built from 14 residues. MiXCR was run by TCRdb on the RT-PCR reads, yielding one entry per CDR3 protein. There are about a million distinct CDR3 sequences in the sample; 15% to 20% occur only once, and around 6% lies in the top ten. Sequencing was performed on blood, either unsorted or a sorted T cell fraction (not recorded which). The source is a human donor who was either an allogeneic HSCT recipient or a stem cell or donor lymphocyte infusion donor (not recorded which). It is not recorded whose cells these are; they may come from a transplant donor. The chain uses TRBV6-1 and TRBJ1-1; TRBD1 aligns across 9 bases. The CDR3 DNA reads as TGTGCCAGCGAGGGGACAGGGAAAAACACTGAAGCTTTCTTT. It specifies CASEGTGKNTEAFF.